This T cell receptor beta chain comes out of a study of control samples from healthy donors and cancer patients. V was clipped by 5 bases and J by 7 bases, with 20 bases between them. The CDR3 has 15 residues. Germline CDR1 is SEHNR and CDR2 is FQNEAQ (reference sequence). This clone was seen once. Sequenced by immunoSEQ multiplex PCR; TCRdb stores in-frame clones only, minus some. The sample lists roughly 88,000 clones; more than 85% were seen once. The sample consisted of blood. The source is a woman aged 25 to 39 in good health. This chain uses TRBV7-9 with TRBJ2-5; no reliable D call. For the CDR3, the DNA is TGTGCCAGCAGCGCTTGGAACCGTGGAGAGGCGACCCAGTACTTC. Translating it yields CASSAWNRGEATQYF.